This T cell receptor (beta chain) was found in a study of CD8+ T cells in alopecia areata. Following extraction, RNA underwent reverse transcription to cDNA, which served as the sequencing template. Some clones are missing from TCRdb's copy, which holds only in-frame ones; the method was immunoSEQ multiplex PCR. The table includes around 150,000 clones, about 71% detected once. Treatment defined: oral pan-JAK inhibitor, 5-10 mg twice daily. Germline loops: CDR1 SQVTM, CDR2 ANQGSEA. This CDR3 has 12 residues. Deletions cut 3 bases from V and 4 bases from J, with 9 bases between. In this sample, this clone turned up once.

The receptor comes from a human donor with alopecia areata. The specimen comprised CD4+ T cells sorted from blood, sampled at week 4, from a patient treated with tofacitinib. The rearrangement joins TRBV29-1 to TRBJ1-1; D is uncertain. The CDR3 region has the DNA TGCAGCGTTGAGGAGGGCTCCACTGAAGCTTTCTTT. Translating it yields CSVEEGSTEAFF. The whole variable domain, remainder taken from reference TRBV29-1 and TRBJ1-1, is SAVISQKPSRDICQRGTSLTIQCQVDSQVTMMFWYRQQPGQSLTLIATANQGSEATYESGFVIDKFPISRPNLTFSTLTVSNMSPEDSSIYLCSVEEGSTEAFFGQGTRLTVV.